Shown below are 15 T cell receptor beta chains from a single sample sequenced in a study of Ad26.COV2.S vaccination and SARS-CoV-2 variants. Assay used: immunoSEQ multiplex PCR; TCRdb lists only in-frame clones, some missing. The sample records about 350,000 clones, 86% being singletons. Treatment denoted: roughly 20 received Ad26.COV2.S at low or high dose, single or two shots; several received placebo; per-sample allocation not given. On day 63 after the first injection, vaccine and placebo recipients gave samples. This material consisted of peripheral blood, taken in a trial of Ad26.COV2.S vaccine versus placebo. The receptors were gathered from a person between 18 and 60 years old who received the Ad26.COV2.S COVID-19 vaccine or a placebo.

In regard to this clone: Other nucleotide sequences from this sample produce the same CDR3. V and J are TRBV10-3 and TRBJ2-7; D is perhaps TRBD1 or TRBD2 (5 bases each). Trimming cost V 8 bases and J 0 bases, with 8 bases left between them. Germline lookup yields CDR1 ENHRY and CDR2 SYGVKD. The CDR3 totals 12 residues. The CDR3 loop reads CAIGGVSYEQYF. CDR3 in DNA: TGTGCCATCGGGGGAGTCTCCTACGAGCAGTACTTC.

The chain couples TRBV5-6 to TRBJ1-5, with D perhaps matching TRBD1 (5 bases). The germline gives CDR1 SGHDT, CDR2 YYEEEE. The germline V and J ends were trimmed by 3 bases and 3 bases, with 10 bases remaining between them. The CDR3 is 14 amino acids. The CDR3 sequence: CASSYGGTNQPQHF. The DNA of the CDR3 is TGTGCCAGCAGCTACGGGGGAACCAATCAGCCCCAGCATTTT. Full variable domain (remainder filled in from reference TRBV5-6 and TRBJ1-5): DAGVTQSPTHLIKTRGQQVTLRCSPKSGHDTVSWYQQALGQGPQFIFQYYEEEERQRGNFPDRFSGHQFPNYSSELNVNALLLGDSALYLCASSYGGTNQPQHFGDGTRLSIL.

This chain connects TRBV10-3 to TRBJ1-5; tentative D call: TRBD1 (5 bases). The germline V and J ends were trimmed by 10 bases and 10 bases, with 17 bases remaining between them. The CDR3 runs 12 residues. Germline CDR1 is ENHRY and CDR2 is SYGVKD. CDR3 sequence: CATTPGAEPQHF. The CDR3 bases are TGTGCCACCACGCCCGGGGCCGAACCCCAGCATTTT.

This clone was seen only once. J is TRBJ2-7 and V is TRBV6-1; no reliable D call. The CDR3 is made up of 14 amino acids. Trimming removed 3 bases at V and 4 bases at J, with 13 bases between. Germline CDR1 MNHNS, CDR2 SASEGT. CDR3 sequence: CASSEQQTFYEQYF. CDR3 in DNA: TGTGCCAGCAGTGAGCAACAGACTTTTTACGAGCAGTACTTC.

V usage is TRBV27 and J usage is TRBJ2-7, with TRBD2 identical over 8 bases. The trim removed 0 bases at V and 3 bases at J, leaving 4 bases unmatched. The CDR3 covers 15 residues. Looked up from germline, CDR1 is MNHEY and CDR2 is SMNVEV (reference sequence). The CDR3 reads CASSLSGTSFYEQYF. As DNA, the CDR3 is TGTGCCAGCAGTTTATCAGGGACTAGTTTCTACGAGCAGTACTTC.

The chain's CDR3 is CASSQVSGRDTEAFF. The CDR3 DNA is TGCGCCAGCAGCCAAGTATCTGGGAGGGACACTGAAGCTTTCTTT. The chain employs TRBV4-1 and TRBJ1-1; D is unresolved. This CDR3 spans 15 amino acids. Trimming pared 1 base from V and 3 bases from J, leaving 12 bases between. Germline CDR1 MGHRA, CDR2 YSYEKL.

V is TRBV10-3 and J is TRBJ2-3; 7 bases align to TRBD2. Germline V gene lookup returns CDR1 ENHRY and CDR2 SYGVKD. The trim removed 0 bases at V and 5 bases at J, leaving 11 bases unmatched. The CDR3 is made up of 17 amino acids. CDR3 sequence: CAISESTLGGTRDTQYF. As DNA, the CDR3 is TGTGCCATCAGTGAGTCGACTCTCGGGGGGACTCGAGATACGCAGTATTTT.

CDR3 loop: CASSVVQNEQFF. CDR3 DNA sequence: TGTGCCAGCAGCGTAGTCCAGAATGAGCAGTTCTTC. This chain links TRBV9 with TRBJ2-1; D is unclear. V was trimmed by 0 bases and J by 7 bases, leaving 5 bases between them. The V gene's germline CDR1 is SGDLS and CDR2 YYNGEE. This CDR3 is built from 12 residues.

This chain joins TRBV27 and TRBJ1-6; 9 bases are a match to TRBD1. V shed 6 bases and J 9 bases; nucleotides not matched to a gene: 12. This CDR3 has 16 residues. In germline, CDR1 is MNHEY, CDR2 SMNVEV (reference sequence). This CDR3 is CASRQQGARGSSPLHF. The CDR3 coding sequence is TGTGCCAGCAGACAACAGGGGGCAAGGGGAAGTTCACCCCTCCACTTT.

The chain is built from TRBV7-9 and TRBJ1-5; TRBD1 agrees at 10 bases. This CDR3 comprises 16 residues. The germline gives CDR1 SEHNR, CDR2 FQNEAQ (reference sequence). V gave up 5 bases and J gave up 1 base; unmatched junction bases: 5. The CDR3 reads CASSEGTGVSNQPQHF. As DNA, the CDR3 is TGTGCCAGCAGCGAGGGGACAGGGGTGAGCAATCAGCCCCAGCATTTT.

The chain links TRBV19 to TRBJ2-2; 7 bases are a match to TRBD1. The CDR3 is 15 residues long. J lost 5 bases, V lost 5 bases, and 8 bases had no gene match. The germline V gene has CDR1 LNHDA and CDR2 SQIVND (reference sequence). The CDR3 DNA reads TGTGCCAGTAGTCCAACAGGGGTTAGGACCGGGGAGCTGTTTTTT. Its translation is CASSPTGVRTGELFF.

This clone was found many times. The chain couples TRBV10-1 to TRBJ1-5; TRBD1 matches at 7 bases. Losses at the gene ends were 10 bases for V and 3 bases for J; bases not matched to a gene: 15. This CDR3 region has 16 residues. Germline V gene lookup returns CDR1 WNHNN and CDR2 SYGVQD (reference sequence). CDR3: CATRGRQGSLNQPQHF. The DNA for the CDR3 is TGCGCCACCAGGGGTCGACAGGGAAGTCTCAATCAGCCCCAGCATTTT.

The chain employs TRBV7-9 and TRBJ1-1; D remains unclear. The CDR3 length is 11 residues. Germline CDR1 reads SEHNR; CDR2 reads FQNEAQ (reference sequence). V lost 6 bases to trimming and J lost 3 bases, with 5 bases between them. CDR3 region: CASSMDTEAFF. The CDR3 DNA is TGTGCCAGCAGTATGGACACTGAAGCTTTCTTT.

The gene calls are TRBV10-3 and TRBJ2-5; 11 bases agree with TRBD2. The CDR3 consists of 13 residues. V dropped 10 bases and J dropped 0; count of bases not matched to a gene: 1. The V gene's germline CDR1 is ENHRY and CDR2 SYGVKD. CDR3 loop: CATTSGNQETQYF. In DNA, the CDR3 is TGTGCCACGACTAGCGGGAACCAAGAGACCCAGTACTTC.

The V gene is TRBV11-2, the J gene TRBJ2-3; 15 nucleotides align to TRBD2. In germline, CDR1 is SGHAT, CDR2 FQNNGV. V lost 7 bases and J lost 6; bases outside the gene matches: 8. There are 16 residues in the CDR3. The CDR3 sequence is CASTHWTSGRADTQYF. The CDR3 DNA is TGTGCCAGCACCCACTGGACTAGCGGGAGGGCGGATACGCAGTATTTT.